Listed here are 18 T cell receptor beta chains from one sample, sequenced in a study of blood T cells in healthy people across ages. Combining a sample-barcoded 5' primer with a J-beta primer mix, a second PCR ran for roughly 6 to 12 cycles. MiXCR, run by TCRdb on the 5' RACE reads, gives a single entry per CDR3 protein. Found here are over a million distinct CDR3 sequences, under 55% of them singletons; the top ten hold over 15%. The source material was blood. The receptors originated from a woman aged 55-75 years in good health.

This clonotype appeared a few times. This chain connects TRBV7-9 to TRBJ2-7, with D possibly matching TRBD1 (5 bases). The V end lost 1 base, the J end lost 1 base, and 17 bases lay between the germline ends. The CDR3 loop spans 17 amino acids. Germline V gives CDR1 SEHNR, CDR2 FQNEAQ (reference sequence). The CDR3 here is CASSLGAGLGVSYEQYF. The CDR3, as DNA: TGTGCCAGCAGCTTAGGGGCTGGGCTAGGGGTTTCCTACGAGCAGTACTTC.

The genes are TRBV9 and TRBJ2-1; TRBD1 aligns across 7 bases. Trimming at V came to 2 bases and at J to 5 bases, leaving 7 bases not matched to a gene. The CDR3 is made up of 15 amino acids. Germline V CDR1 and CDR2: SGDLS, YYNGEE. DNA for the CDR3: TGTGCCAGCAGCGTCGGGGACAGCGTGAACAATGAGCAGTTCTTC. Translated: CASSVGDSVNNEQFF.

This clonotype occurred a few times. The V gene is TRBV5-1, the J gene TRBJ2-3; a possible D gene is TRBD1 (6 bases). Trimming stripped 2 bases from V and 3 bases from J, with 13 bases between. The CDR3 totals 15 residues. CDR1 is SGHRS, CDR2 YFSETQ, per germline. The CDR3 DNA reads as TGCGCCAGCAGCTTACAGGGAAGTAAGACAGATACGCAGTATTTT. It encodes CASSLQGSKTDTQYF.

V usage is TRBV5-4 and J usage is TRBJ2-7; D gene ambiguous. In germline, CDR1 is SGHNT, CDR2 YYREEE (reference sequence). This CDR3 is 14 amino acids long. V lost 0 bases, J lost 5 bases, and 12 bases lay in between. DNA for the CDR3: TGTGCCAGCAGCTTGGTAGGCTTCTTCGACGAGCAGTACTTC. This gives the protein CASSLVGFFDEQYF.

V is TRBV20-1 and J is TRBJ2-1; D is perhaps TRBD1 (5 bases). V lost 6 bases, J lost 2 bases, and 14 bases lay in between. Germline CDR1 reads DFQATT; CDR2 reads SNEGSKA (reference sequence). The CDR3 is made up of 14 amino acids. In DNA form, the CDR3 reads TGCAGTGCCAGACAGCTTATGACCTACAATGAGCAGTTCTTC. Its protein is CSARQLMTYNEQFF.

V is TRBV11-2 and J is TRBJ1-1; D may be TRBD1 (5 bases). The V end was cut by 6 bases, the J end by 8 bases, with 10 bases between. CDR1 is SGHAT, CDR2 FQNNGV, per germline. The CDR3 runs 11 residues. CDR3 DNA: TGTGCCAGCAGTCAGACAGTCGAAGCTTTCTTT. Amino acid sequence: CASSQTVEAFF.

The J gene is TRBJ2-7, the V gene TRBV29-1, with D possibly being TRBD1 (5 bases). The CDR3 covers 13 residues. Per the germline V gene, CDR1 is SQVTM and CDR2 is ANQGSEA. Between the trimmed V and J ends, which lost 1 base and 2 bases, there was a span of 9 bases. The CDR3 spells CSVEAGQTYEQYF. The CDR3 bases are TGCAGCGTTGAAGCAGGGCAAACCTACGAGCAGTACTTC.

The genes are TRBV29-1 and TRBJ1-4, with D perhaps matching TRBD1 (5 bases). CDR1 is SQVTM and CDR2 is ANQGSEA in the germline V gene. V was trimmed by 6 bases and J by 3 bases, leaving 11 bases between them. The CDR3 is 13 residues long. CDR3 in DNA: TGCAGCGTCGCAGGGAGGGCTAATGAAAAACTGTTTTTT. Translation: CSVAGRANEKLFF.

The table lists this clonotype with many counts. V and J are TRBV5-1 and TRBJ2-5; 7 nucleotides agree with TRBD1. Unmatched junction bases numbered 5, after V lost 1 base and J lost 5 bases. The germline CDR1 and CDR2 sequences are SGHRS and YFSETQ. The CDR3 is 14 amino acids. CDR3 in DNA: TGCGCCAGCAGCTTGACAGGGGTAGGGGAGACCCAGTACTTC. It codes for CASSLTGVGETQYF.

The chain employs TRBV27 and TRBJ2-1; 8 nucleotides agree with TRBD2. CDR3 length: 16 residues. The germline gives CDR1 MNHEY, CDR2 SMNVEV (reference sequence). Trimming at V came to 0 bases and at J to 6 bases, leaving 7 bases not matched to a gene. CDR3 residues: CASSLSASGWGNEQFF. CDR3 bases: TGTGCCAGCAGTTTATCGGCTAGCGGGTGGGGCAATGAGCAGTTCTTC.

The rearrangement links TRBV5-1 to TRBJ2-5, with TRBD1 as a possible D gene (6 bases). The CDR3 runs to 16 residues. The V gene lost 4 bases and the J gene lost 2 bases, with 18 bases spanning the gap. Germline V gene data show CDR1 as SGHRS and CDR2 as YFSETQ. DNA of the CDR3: TGCGCCAGCAGCATCACAGGGATCGGCGAACAAGAGACCCAGTACTTC. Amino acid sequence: CASSITGIGEQETQYF.

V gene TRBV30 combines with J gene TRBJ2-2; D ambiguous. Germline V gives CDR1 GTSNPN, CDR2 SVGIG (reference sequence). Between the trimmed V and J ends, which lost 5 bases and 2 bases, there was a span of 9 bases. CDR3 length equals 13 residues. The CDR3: CAWSHQNTGELFF. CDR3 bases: TGTGCCTGGTCACACCAAAACACCGGGGAGCTGTTTTTT.

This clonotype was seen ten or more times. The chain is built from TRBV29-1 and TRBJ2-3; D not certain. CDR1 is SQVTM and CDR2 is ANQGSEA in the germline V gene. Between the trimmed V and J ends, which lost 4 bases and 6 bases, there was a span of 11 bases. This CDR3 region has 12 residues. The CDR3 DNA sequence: TGCAGCGTTGTTCTCCCCGCGGATACGCAGTATTTT. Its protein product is CSVVLPADTQYF.

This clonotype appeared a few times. DNA for the CDR3: TGTGCCAGCAGCCTGGGGGGACTAGGTACCTACGAGCAGTACTTC. It codes for CASSLGGLGTYEQYF. The chain recombines TRBV6-5 with TRBJ2-7, with TRBD2 matching over 8 bases. The CDR3 totals 15 residues. Per the germline V gene, CDR1 is MNHEY and CDR2 is SVGAGI. After removal of 6 bases from V and 2 bases from J, the junction contained 9 bases not matched to a gene.

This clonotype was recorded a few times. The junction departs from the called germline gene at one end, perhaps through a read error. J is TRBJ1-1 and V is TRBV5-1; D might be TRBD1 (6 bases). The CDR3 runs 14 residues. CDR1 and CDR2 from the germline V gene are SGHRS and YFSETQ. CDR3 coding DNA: TGTGCCAGCAGTTTAACAGGGTTGGACACTGAAGCTTTCTTT. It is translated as CASSLTGLDTEAFF.

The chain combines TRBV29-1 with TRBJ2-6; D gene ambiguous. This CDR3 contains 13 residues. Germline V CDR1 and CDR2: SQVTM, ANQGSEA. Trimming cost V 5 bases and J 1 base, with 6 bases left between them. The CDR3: CSVSLSGANVLTF. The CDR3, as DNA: TGCAGCGTTAGCCTTTCTGGGGCCAACGTCCTGACTTTC.

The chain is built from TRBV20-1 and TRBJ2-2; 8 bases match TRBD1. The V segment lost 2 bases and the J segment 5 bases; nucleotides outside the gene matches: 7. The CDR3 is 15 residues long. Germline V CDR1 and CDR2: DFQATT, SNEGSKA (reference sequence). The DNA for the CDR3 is TGCAGTGCTAGAAGACAGGGGCTTAAGACCGGGGAGCTGTTTTTT. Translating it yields CSARRQGLKTGELFF.

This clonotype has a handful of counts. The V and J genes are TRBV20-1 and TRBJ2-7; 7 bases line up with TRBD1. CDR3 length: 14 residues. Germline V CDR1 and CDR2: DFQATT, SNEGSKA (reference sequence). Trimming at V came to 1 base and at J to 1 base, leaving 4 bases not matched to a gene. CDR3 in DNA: TGCAGTGCTAGAGCGGGCAGGGGGTCCTACGAGCAGTACTTC. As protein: CSARAGRGSYEQYF.